The rows below give T cell receptor beta chains drawn from one sample of a study of vaccination and CD4 T cells after COVID-19. These receptors lack a known antigen. MiXCR, run by TCRdb on the PCR reads, gives a single entry per CDR3 protein. The sample shows over 25,000 distinct CDR3 sequences, less than 80% of them seen only once. The starting material was CD4+ T cells from blood, cultured in vitro, obtained after SARS-CoV-2 vaccination. These receptors came from a human donor who received a COVID-19 vaccine. Both conserved end residues are part of each CDR3. Each record gives: clone size, J gene, D gene, V gene, CDR3 protein, CDR3 DNA. A D gene is named only where the DNA matches it firmly. A clone size is listed for some rows: how often the clone was seen (once, few, many), or a class if it is expanded.

>.|TRBJ1-2|.|TRBV20-1
CSAEGRNYGYTF
TGCAGTGCCGAAGGGAGGAACTATGGCTACACCTTC
>.|TRBJ2-7|TRBD1|TRBV5-1
CASSLSGDRATYEQYF
TGCGCCAGCAGCTTGTCCGGGGACAGGGCGACCTACGAGCAGTACTTC
>.|TRBJ2-3|.|TRBV2
CASIRYTNPSTDTQYF
TGTGCCAGCATTCGCTATACCAACCCTAGCACAGATACGCAGTATTTT
>few|TRBJ1-6|.|TRBV1
CTSSQVEGRGAHSPLHF
TGCACCAGCAGCCAAGTAGAAGGCAGGGGGGCACATTCACCCCTCCACTTT
>.|TRBJ1-1|.|TRBV10-3
CATADQGMNTEAFF
TGTGCCACCGCCGACCAAGGGATGAACACTGAAGCTTTCTTT
>few|TRBJ2-1|TRBD1|TRBV6-1
CASRSGGSYNEQFF
TGTGCCAGCAGATCAGGGGGCTCCTACAATGAGCAGTTCTTC
>.|TRBJ1-1|TRBD1|TRBV2
CASNSPDRGQVVNTEAFF
TGTGCCAGCAATTCACCCGACAGGGGGCAAGTAGTGAACACTGAAGCTTTCTTT
>few|TRBJ2-3|TRBD2|TRBV20-1
CSVRATSGGTDTQYF
TGCAGTGTTCGAGCGACTAGCGGGGGCACAGATACGCAGTATTTT
>few|TRBJ1-5|TRBD1|TRBV7-8
CASSLTATGSRKMQPQHF
TGTGCCAGCAGCTTAACTGCGACAGGGTCTCGGAAAATGCAGCCCCAGCATTTT
>.|TRBJ1-2|TRBD1|TRBV12-5
CASGSQGYYGYTF
TGTGCTAGTGGTTCACAGGGGTACTATGGCTACACCTTC
>.|TRBJ2-5|.|TRBV15
CATSREGEVREETQYF
TGTGCCACCAGCAGAGAAGGCGAGGTCAGGGAAGAGACCCAGTACTTC
>.|TRBJ1-2|.|TRBV2
CASKGSNYGYTF
TGTGCCAGCAAGGGCAGCAACTATGGCTACACCTTC
>.|TRBJ1-2|TRBD1|TRBV9
CASSTRDSDRGYGYTF
TGTGCCAGCAGCACACGGGACAGCGACAGGGGCTATGGCTACACCTTC
>.|TRBJ1-4|TRBD1|TRBV10-1
CASSATGEDEKLFF
TGCGCCAGCAGTGCGACAGGGGAGGATGAAAAACTGTTTTTT
>.|TRBJ2-7|TRBD1|TRBV24-1
CATSDLGQGSYEQYF
TGTGCCACCAGTGACCTGGGACAGGGGTCCTACGAGCAGTACTTC
>.|TRBJ1-2|.|TRBV27
CASSLSGQGGGYTF
TGTGCCAGCAGTTTATCAGGGCAGGGCGGTGGCTACACCTTC
>.|TRBJ1-6|.|TRBV19
CASKGGNNSPLHF
TGTGCCAGTAAAGGGGGAAATAATTCACCCCTCCACTTT
>.|TRBJ2-7|TRBD1|TRBV6-1
CASRDRGTYEQYF
TGTGCCAGCCGGGACAGGGGAACCTACGAGCAGTACTTC
>.|TRBJ2-5|.|TRBV11-3
CASSSIARIALRETQYF
TGTGCCAGCAGTTCAATTGCGCGTATAGCACTAAGGGAGACCCAGTACTTC
>few|TRBJ1-2|TRBD1|TRBV2
CASSVQGANYGYTF
TGTGCCAGCAGCGTACAGGGGGCCAACTATGGCTACACCTTC
>.|TRBJ1-1|.|TRBV19
CASSRNRDTFPEAFF
TGTGCCAGTAGTCGGAACAGGGACACCTTCCCTGAAGCTTTCTTT
>.|TRBJ2-2|.|TRBV12-3/TRBV12-4
CASSLVGRSNTGELFF
TGTGCCAGCAGTTTAGTAGGTCGGTCGAACACCGGGGAGCTGTTTTTT
>.|TRBJ2-1|.|TRBV20-1
CSASDFRGAYNEQFF
TGCAGTGCTAGTGATTTCAGGGGGGCCTACAATGAGCAGTTCTTC
>.|TRBJ2-5|.|TRBV6-1
CASSGGIRQETQYF
TGTGCCAGCAGTGGGGGAATTCGTCAAGAGACTCAGTACTTC
>.|TRBJ1-6|TRBD1|TRBV5-6
CASSWGTGRNSPLHF
TGTGCCAGCAGCTGGGGGACAGGGAGGAATTCACCCCTCCACTTT
>.|TRBJ2-7|TRBD1|TRBV12-5
CASLQTGVPDEQYF
TGTGCTAGCCTTCAGACAGGGGTCCCCGACGAGCAGTACTTC
>.|TRBJ2-7|TRBD1|TRBV7-9
CASSDLQGRSYEQYF
TGTGCCAGCAGCGACCTACAGGGGCGCTCCTACGAGCAGTACTTC
>.|TRBJ2-3|TRBD2|TRBV20-1
CSARDRTSGGDTQYF
TGCAGTGCTAGAGATCGGACTAGCGGGGGTGATACGCAGTATTTT
>.|TRBJ2-7|TRBD2|TRBV6-8
CASSYSLSASGGREQYF
TGTGCCAGCAGTTACTCCCTTTCGGCTAGCGGGGGGCGCGAGCAGTACTTC
>.|TRBJ1-2|.|TRBV12-3/TRBV12-4
CASNRPAGHSATF
TGTGCCAGCAACCGCCCCGCAGGGCATTCGGCCACCTTC
>.|TRBJ2-1|TRBD1|TRBV24-1
CATSDTGTGYYNEQFF
TGTGCCACCAGTGACACCGGGACAGGCTATTACAATGAGCAGTTCTTC
>.|TRBJ1-5|.|TRBV24-1
CATSEGNRPQHF
TGTGCCACCAGTGAAGGAAACCGGCCCCAGCATTTT
>.|TRBJ2-3|.|TRBV5-8
CASSLGAGTDTQYF
TGTGCCAGCAGCTTGGGGGCGGGAACAGATACGCAGTATTTT
>.|TRBJ2-5|TRBD2|TRBV12-3/TRBV12-4
CASSQLAGGLETQYF
TGTGCCAGCAGTCAACTAGCGGGGGGCCTGGAGACCCAGTACTTC
>once|TRBJ2-1|TRBD2|TRBV4-1
CASSLGLAGAYNEQFF
TGCGCCAGCAGCCTCGGACTAGCGGGGGCCTACAATGAGCAGTTCTTC
>.|TRBJ1-2|.|TRBV12-3/TRBV12-4
CASSLTGQRVAYGYTF
TGTGCCAGCAGTTTGACAGGACAGAGGGTTGCCTATGGCTACACCTTC
>.|TRBJ2-5|TRBD2|TRBV7-9
CASTLSTSGGRETQYF
TGTGCCAGCACCTTAAGCACTAGCGGGGGACGAGAGACCCAGTACTTC
>few|TRBJ1-2|.|TRBV29-1
CSVAGYTF
TGCAGCGTTGCTGGCTACACCTTC
>.|TRBJ2-5|.|TRBV5-1
CASSLTRPQETQYF
TGCGCCAGCAGCTTGACCCGGCCCCAGGAGACCCAGTACTTC
>.|TRBJ1-3|.|TRBV20-1
CSAPLGNTIYF
TGCAGTGCGCCGCTGGGAAACACCATATATTTT
>.|TRBJ2-7|.|TRBV19
CASSQTSTGQEQYF
TGTGCCAGTAGCCAGACTAGCACCGGACAGGAGCAGTACTTC
>.|TRBJ1-5|.|TRBV21-1
CASSSPGEGTSNQPQHF
TGTGCCAGCAGCAGCCCAGGAGAAGGGACTAGCAATCAGCCCCAGCATTTT
>.|TRBJ2-3|.|TRBV2
CASSVGSVIATDTQYF
TGTGCCAGCAGTGTAGGGAGTGTTATTGCTACAGATACGCAGTATTTT
>.|TRBJ1-2|.|TRBV28
CASSLADSTYGYTF
TGTGCCAGCAGTTTGGCAGACTCAACCTATGGCTACACCTTC
>few|TRBJ2-1|.|TRBV7-7
CASSRGQNNEQFF
TGTGCCAGCAGCCGAGGACAGAACAATGAGCAGTTCTTC
>.|TRBJ2-5|TRBD2|TRBV7-7
CASSITSEETQYF
TGTGCCAGCAGCATCACTAGCGAAGAGACCCAGTACTTC
>.|TRBJ1-1|.|TRBV24-1
CATSSPENTEAFF
TGTGCCACCAGTTCGCCAGAGAACACTGAAGCTTTCTTT
>.|TRBJ2-2|TRBD1|TRBV12-3/TRBV12-4
CASSLRQGAIGELFF
TGTGCCAGCAGTCTTAGACAGGGGGCTATCGGGGAGCTGTTTTTT
>.|TRBJ1-6|.|TRBV27
CASSLGGMRRTSNSPLHF
TGTGCCAGCAGTTTAGGGGGTATGAGAAGGACTAGCAATTCACCCCTCCACTTT
>.|TRBJ2-2|.|TRBV2
CASTRETGELFF
TGTGCCAGCACCCGGGAGACCGGGGAGCTGTTTTTT
>.|TRBJ2-7|.|TRBV2
CASSGPGGYEQYF
TGTGCCAGCAGTGGGCCAGGTGGCTACGAGCAGTACTTC
>.|TRBJ1-1|TRBD1|TRBV19
CASSTRQGALNTEAFF
TGTGCCAGTAGTACGCGACAGGGGGCCCTGAACACTGAAGCTTTCTTT
>.|TRBJ2-7|TRBD1|TRBV7-9
CASSLGDRGRYEQYF
TGTGCCAGCAGCTTAGGGGACAGGGGCAGGTACGAGCAGTACTTC